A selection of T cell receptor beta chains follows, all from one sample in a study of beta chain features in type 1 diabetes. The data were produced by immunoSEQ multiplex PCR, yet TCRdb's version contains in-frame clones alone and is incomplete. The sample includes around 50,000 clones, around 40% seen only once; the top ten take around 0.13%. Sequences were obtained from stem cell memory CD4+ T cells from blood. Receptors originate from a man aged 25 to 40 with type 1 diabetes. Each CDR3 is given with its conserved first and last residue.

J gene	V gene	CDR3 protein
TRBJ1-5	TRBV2	CASRGTGFLNQPQHF
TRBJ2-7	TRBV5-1	CASSAGDGSSYEQYF
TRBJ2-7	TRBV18	CASSPRAGGSSYEQYF
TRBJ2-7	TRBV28	CASSLQGYEQYF
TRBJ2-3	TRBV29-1	CSARVLTDTQYF
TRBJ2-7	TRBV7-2	CASSLRQGSSYEQYF
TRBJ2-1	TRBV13	CASSISPGTSGRAREQFF
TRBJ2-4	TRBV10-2	CASTAGLAKNIQYF
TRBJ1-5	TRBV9	CASSAAGQGEDQPQHF
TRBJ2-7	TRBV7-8	CASSSLGRTGYEQYF
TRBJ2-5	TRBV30	CAWSVARETQYF
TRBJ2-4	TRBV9	CASSVGLAKNIQYF
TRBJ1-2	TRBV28	CASSPNPGTGVNYGYTF
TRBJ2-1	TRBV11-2	CASSFLGSGRKGLF
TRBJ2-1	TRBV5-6	CASSRTSGVVNEQFF
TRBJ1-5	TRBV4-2	CASSQIQGFPKEPQHF
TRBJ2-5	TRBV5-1	CASSIARLAEEQETQYF
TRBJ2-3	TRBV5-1	CASSLGLAEITDTQYF
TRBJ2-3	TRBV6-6	CASSFGGGVTDTQYF
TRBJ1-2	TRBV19	CASSSIRTGEDYGYTF
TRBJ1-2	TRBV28	CASSSQGKFGYTF
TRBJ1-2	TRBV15	CATSRVKTAYGYTF
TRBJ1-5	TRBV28	CASSVYSNQPQHF
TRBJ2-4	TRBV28	CASSSGRFKNIQYF
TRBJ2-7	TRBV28	CASRSQGPNEQYF
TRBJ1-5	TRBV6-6	CASSGQGASQPQHF
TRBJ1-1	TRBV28	CASTQLEEVGANTEAFF
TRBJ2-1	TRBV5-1	CASSLGLAGVDEQFF
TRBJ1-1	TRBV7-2	CASSLQWNTEAFF
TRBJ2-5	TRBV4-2	CASSRYQSAPEETQYF
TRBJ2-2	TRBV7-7	CASSLAGFGELFF
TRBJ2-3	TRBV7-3	CASSLYAQGAWTDTQYF
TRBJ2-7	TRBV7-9	CASSLTEPRAGEQYF
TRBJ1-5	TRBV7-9	CASSQGLYQPQHF
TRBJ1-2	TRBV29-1	CSAQRSQGVYGYTF
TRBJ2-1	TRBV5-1	CASGDAGNEQFF
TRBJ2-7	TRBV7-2	CASSILAGGPHEQYF
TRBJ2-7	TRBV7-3	CASSALALIGEQYF
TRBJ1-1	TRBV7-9	CASRSMTGNTEAFF
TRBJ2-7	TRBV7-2	CASSQTSGREQYF
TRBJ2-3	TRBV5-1	CASSLGQATDREYF
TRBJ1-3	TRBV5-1	CASSRGQRMSGNTIYF
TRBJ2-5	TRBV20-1	CSASRVETQYF
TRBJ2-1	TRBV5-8	CASSRGIGGNYNEQFF
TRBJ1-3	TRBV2	CASSSGLLSGNTIYF
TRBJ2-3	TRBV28	CASSEASFRADTQYF
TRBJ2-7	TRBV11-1	CASSPDLTGSYEQYF